A single sample is the source of the 26 T cell receptor beta chains below, sequenced in a study of vaccination effects on CD4 cells after COVID-19. ViraFEST used viral peptide pools to expand antigen-specific CD4+ T cells before sequencing. With approximately 9 days of culture completed, CD4+ T cells were isolated. Participants were given two doses of BNT162b2 or mRNA-1273 vaccine. Libraries were prepared by immunoSEQ multiplex PCR; TCRdb keeps only in-frame clonotypes and omits some of them. The data contain fewer than 85,000 clones, less than 80% of them singletons. Their antigens are not known. The sequences come from CD4+ T cells from PBMCs cultured with HCoV-OC43 spike peptides, collected after COVID-19 vaccination. Subset specified: HCoV-OC43 spike overlapping peptide pool stimulation. The source of these receptors is a human donor who received a COVID-19 vaccine.

This clone was counted only a few times. The chain couples TRBV3-1 (or the pseudogene TRBV3-2) to TRBJ2-3; no clear D. CDR1 is LGHDT and CDR2 is YNNKEL in the germline V gene (reference sequence). Trimming left V 4 bases short and J 3 bases short, with 5 bases between. This CDR3 has 12 residues. Written as DNA, the CDR3 is TGTGCCAGCAGCCTACAAACAGATACGCAGTATTTT. Its translation: CASSLQTDTQYF.

V and J are TRBV5-1 and TRBJ2-5; 10 nucleotides agree with TRBD2. CDR1 and CDR2 from the germline V gene are SGHRS and YFSETQ. The length of the CDR3 is 13 residues. V shed 5 bases, J shed 2 bases, and the junction held 0 bases outside the gene matches. CDR3 region: CASRAGGQETQYF. The CDR3 DNA sequence: TGCGCCAGCAGAGCGGGGGGGCAAGAGACCCAGTACTTC.

The chain has TRBV7-3 and TRBJ2-3, with D unclear. The CDR3 spans 14 residues. Trimming shortened V by 0 bases and J by 5 bases, and 9 bases separated the two germline ends. The germline V gene encodes CDR1 SGHTA and CDR2 FQGTGA. Here the CDR3 reads CASSLTRTGDTQYF. The DNA for the CDR3 is TGTGCCAGCAGCTTAACCCGGACGGGAGATACGCAGTATTTT. The entire variable domain, with the rest obtained from reference TRBV7-3 and TRBJ2-3, is as follows: GAGVSQTPSNKVTEKGKYVELRCDPISGHTALYWYRQSLGQGPEFLIYFQGTGAADDSGLPNDRFFAVRPEGSVSTLKIQRTERGDSAVYLCASSLTRTGDTQYFGPGTRLTVL.

The rearrangement uses TRBV7-2 and TRBJ2-7, with unresolved D. The CDR3 has 14 amino acids. Germline-derived CDR1 and CDR2 are SGHTA and FQGNSA. V shed 1 base and J shed 2 bases, with 9 bases lying between them. In DNA, the CDR3 is TGTGCCAGCAGCTTAGGGTTAGGGACCTACGAGCAGTACGTC. This translates into CASSLGLGTYEQYV.

The chain recombines TRBV5-1 with TRBJ1-4; D unclear. The length of the CDR3 is 14 residues. CDR1 is SGHRS and CDR2 is YFSETQ in the germline V gene. V dropped 0 bases and J dropped 4 bases, with 7 bases sitting between them. CDR3 sequence (DNA): TGCGCCAGCAGCTTGGGCAGTGTTAATGAAAAACTGTTTTTT. Translated: CASSLGSVNEKLFF.

The rearrangement joins TRBV12-3 or TRBV12-4 to TRBJ1-1, with TRBD1 matching 7 bases. V lost 2 bases to trimming and J lost 5 bases; unmatched junction nucleotides: 2. This CDR3 is 13 amino acids long. The CDR3, as DNA: TGTGCCAGCAGTTTACCCAGGGGGACTGAAGCTTTCTTT. It is translated as CASSLPRGTEAFF.

This clone has a handful of counts. This chain uses TRBV5-1 with TRBJ1-1, with D hard to call. This CDR3 region has 13 residues. Germline CDR1 is SGHRS and CDR2 is YFSETQ. The ends were cut back, 3 bases at V and 0 bases at J, with 6 bases in the middle. The CDR3 sequence is CASSSSLNTEAFF. CDR3 in DNA: TGCGCCAGCAGCTCCTCACTGAACACTGAAGCTTTCTTT.

The rearrangement links TRBV10-3 to TRBJ2-1, with TRBD1 matching over 9 bases. The V and J ends lost 4 bases and 4 bases, in that order; junction bases with no gene match: 2. Germline values: CDR1 ENHRY, CDR2 SYGVKD. This CDR3 is 14 amino acids long. This CDR3 is CAISGQGGYNEQFF. The CDR3 DNA reads as TGTGCCATCAGTGGACAGGGGGGATACAATGAGCAGTTCTTC.

V and J are TRBV5-1 and TRBJ2-5, with 9 bases identical to TRBD2. The CDR3 extends over 14 amino acids. Per the germline V gene, CDR1 is SGHRS and CDR2 is YFSETQ. With V trimmed by 2 bases and J by 2 bases, 1 base remained unmatched. The CDR3 DNA sequence: TGCGCCAGCAGCTTCCTAGCGGGGCAAGAGACCCAGTACTTC. It codes for CASSFLAGQETQYF.

J is TRBJ2-5 and V is TRBV29-1; unclear D gene. V lost 7 bases to trimming and J lost 5 bases, with 11 bases between them. The germline CDR1 and CDR2 sequences are SQVTM and ANQGSEA. This CDR3 has 11 amino acids. CDR3 in amino acids: CSGFVGETQYF. Written as DNA, the CDR3 is TGCAGCGGATTCGTCGGTGAGACCCAGTACTTC.

The chain joins TRBV15 to TRBJ1-4; D call uncertain. From germline, CDR1 is LNHNV and CDR2 YYDKDF (reference sequence). This CDR3 has 13 residues. V was pared by 2 bases and J by 5 bases, with 6 bases between. CDR3 nucleotide sequence: TGTGCCACCAGCAGAAGTGCAAATGAAAAACTGTTTTTT. Protein sequence: CATSRSANEKLFF. Based on the CDR3 plus reference TRBV15 and TRBJ1-4, the full variable domain is DAMVIQNPRYQVTQFGKPVTLSCSQTLNHNVMYWYQQKSSQAPKLLFHYYDKDFNNEADTPDNFQSRRPNTSFCFLDIRSPGLGDTAMYLCATSRSANEKLFFGSGTQLSVL.

The genes are TRBV21-1 and TRBJ2-1; whether TRBD1, the table's D call, matches the DNA was not checked. TRBV21-1 is labeled a pseudogene. The length of the CDR3 is 16 residues. Here the CDR3 DNA reads TGTGCCAGCAGCAAAGTGGGTCCCCGACAGCCCAATGAGCAGTTCTTC. It specifies CASSKVGPRQPNEQFF.

The rearrangement joins TRBV19 to TRBJ1-1, with D perhaps TRBD1 (5 bases). Trimming cost V 3 bases and J 6 bases, with 11 bases left between them. The CDR3 has 13 residues. In germline, CDR1 is LNHDA, CDR2 SQIVND (reference sequence). Here the CDR3 reads CASSIAGRPEAFF. The CDR3 DNA sequence: TGTGCCAGTAGTATTGCAGGGAGGCCTGAAGCTTTCTTT. The full variable domain, in which reference TRBV19 and TRBJ1-1 provide the parts outside the CDR3, is DGGITQSPKYLFRKEGQNVTLSCEQNLNHDAMYWYRQDPGQGLRLIYYSQIVNDFQKGDIAEGYSVSREKKESFPLTVTSAQKNPTAFYLCASSIAGRPEAFFGQGTRLTVV.

This chain links TRBV30 with TRBJ1-4, with D possibly matching TRBD1 (5 bases). CDR3 length equals 18 residues. CDR1 and CDR2 from the germline V gene are GTSNPN and SVGIG (reference sequence). V was trimmed by 0 bases and J by 0 bases, leaving 17 bases between them. The CDR3 spells CAWSVRYAGRATNEKLFF. In DNA, the CDR3 is TGTGCCTGGAGTGTACGTTATGCAGGGAGAGCAACTAATGAAAAACTGTTTTTT. Supplemented by reference TRBV30 and TRBJ1-4, the full variable domain reads SQTIHQWPATLVQPVGSPLSLECTVEGTSNPNLYWYRQAAGRGLQLLFYSVGIGQISSEVPQNLSASRPQDRQFILSSKKLLLSDSGFYLCAWSVRYAGRATNEKLFFGSGTQLSVL.

The CDR3 protein is CASSQSSAVHTIYF. CDR3 DNA sequence: TGTGCCAGCAGCCAATCCTCCGCGGTGCACACCATATATTTT. The chain is built from TRBV3-1 (or the pseudogene TRBV3-2) and TRBJ1-3, with D hard to call. The CDR3 runs to 14 residues. V lost 2 bases and J lost 8, with 13 bases in between. Germline CDR1 reads LGHDT; CDR2 reads YNNKEL (reference sequence).

V and J are TRBV2 and TRBJ1-1; a possible D gene is TRBD1 (5 bases). The CDR3 spans 19 residues. Germline lookup yields CDR1 SNHLY and CDR2 FYNNEI. V was clipped by 0 bases and J by 1 base, with 21 bases between them. This CDR3 reads CASSEALRFGGLGNTEAFF. DNA for the CDR3: TGTGCCAGCAGTGAAGCGCTAAGGTTCGGGGGATTAGGGAACACTGAAGCTTTCTTT.

The chain carries TRBV19 and TRBJ2-1; 7 positions match TRBD1. CDR3 length: 13 residues. Germline loops: CDR1 LNHDA, CDR2 SQIVND (reference sequence). Trimming took 3 bases from V and 10 from J; bases not matched to a gene: 6. CDR3 in DNA: TGTGCCAGTAGTATGGGACAGCCTGGGGAGCAGTTCTTC. This sequence encodes CASSMGQPGEQFF. The whole variable domain, remainder taken from reference TRBV19 and TRBJ2-1, is DGGITQSPKYLFRKEGQNVTLSCEQNLNHDAMYWYRQDPGQGLRLIYYSQIVNDFQKGDIAEGYSVSREKKESFPLTVTSAQKNPTAFYLCASSMGQPGEQFFGPGTRLTVL.

This clone was picked up a small number of times. The J gene is TRBJ1-5, the V gene TRBV5-1; tentative D call: TRBD1 (5 bases). CDR1 and CDR2 from the germline V gene are SGHRS and YFSETQ. The CDR3 extends over 14 amino acids. Trimming took off 0 bases at V and 5 bases at J, with 9 bases between the two ends. CDR3: CASSLGTQDQPQHF. CDR3 bases: TGCGCCAGCAGCTTGGGGACACAGGATCAGCCCCAGCATTTT.

The chain recombines TRBV19 with TRBJ1-2; D unresolved. The length of the CDR3 is 15 residues. Trimming left V 0 bases short and J 2 bases short, with 10 bases between. Per germline, CDR1 LNHDA and CDR2 SQIVND (reference sequence). The CDR3 DNA follows: TGTGCCAGTAGTATAGACTATAGGGTAAACTATGGCTACACCTTC. Protein product: CASSIDYRVNYGYTF.

This CDR3 is CASSSLEEETQYF. The DNA for the CDR3 is TGTGCCAGCAGCTCCCTCGAGGAAGAGACCCAGTACTTC. This chain connects TRBV7-2 to TRBJ2-5; the D is unclear. Per germline, CDR1 SGHTA and CDR2 FQGNSA. Trimming took 4 bases from V and 3 from J, leaving 9 bases between them. There are 13 residues in the CDR3. Drawing the rest from reference TRBV7-2 and TRBJ2-5, the complete variable domain is GAGVSQSPSNKVTEKGKDVELRCDPISGHTALYWYRQSLGQGLEFLIYFQGNSAPDKSGLPSDRFSAERTGGSVSTLTIQRTQQEDSAVYLCASSSLEEETQYFGPGTRLLVL.

V usage is TRBV5-1 and J usage is TRBJ2-2; no definite D call. V was pared by 5 bases and J by 0 bases, with 11 bases between. The germline gives CDR1 SGHRS, CDR2 YFSETQ. This CDR3 spans 15 amino acids. CDR3 loop: CASRLTQSNTGELFF. CDR3 nucleotides: TGCGCCAGCAGGTTGACACAATCGAACACCGGGGAGCTGTTTTTT.

Only a few counts were recorded for this clone. The chain carries TRBV2 and TRBJ2-7; 9 bases are a match to TRBD1. Germline V gene data show CDR1 as SNHLY and CDR2 as FYNNEI. CDR3 length: 15 residues. With 2 bases clipped from V and 4 bases from J, the junction kept 6 bases outside the gene matches. The CDR3 spells CASSEPGTGSYEQYV. CDR3 in DNA: TGTGCCAGCAGTGAACCCGGGACAGGGAGTTACGAGCAGTACGTC.

V usage is TRBV5-1 and J usage is TRBJ2-5; D ambiguous. This CDR3 region has 13 residues. V lost 2 bases and J lost 3, with 8 bases in between. Germline V gene data show CDR1 as SGHRS and CDR2 as YFSETQ. CDR3 sequence: CASSLHGEETQYF. The CDR3 DNA is TGCGCCAGCAGCTTACACGGAGAAGAGACCCAGTACTTC.

The rearrangement uses TRBV10-3 and TRBJ1-4; no clear D gene. Germline lookup yields CDR1 ENHRY and CDR2 SYGVKD. The V end was cut by 2 bases, the J end by 2 bases, with 9 bases between. This CDR3 comprises 15 residues. CDR3 in DNA: TGTGCCATCAGTGAGGCCGAGAAGACTAATGAAAAACTGTTTTTT. Translated: CAISEAEKTNEKLFF.

The chain uses TRBV19 and TRBJ2-2; TRBD1 matches 10 bases. This CDR3 region has 15 residues. The trim removed 5 bases at V and 4 bases at J, leaving 4 bases unmatched. CDR1 and CDR2 (germline): LNHDA, SQIVND (reference sequence). The CDR3 spells CASSWGQGTTGELFF. The CDR3, as DNA: TGTGCCAGTAGTTGGGGACAGGGGACCACCGGGGAGCTGTTTTTT.

In this sample, this clone turned up once. CDR3 DNA sequence: TGTGCCAGCAGCATGAGCGGGAGGAGCTCCTACAATGAGCAGTTCTTC. It encodes CASSMSGRSSYNEQFF. The gene calls are TRBV7-2 and TRBJ2-1, with 9 bases fitting TRBD2. This CDR3 has 16 residues. Germline values: CDR1 SGHTA, CDR2 FQGNSA. J lost 0 bases, V lost 5 bases, and 5 bases had no gene match.